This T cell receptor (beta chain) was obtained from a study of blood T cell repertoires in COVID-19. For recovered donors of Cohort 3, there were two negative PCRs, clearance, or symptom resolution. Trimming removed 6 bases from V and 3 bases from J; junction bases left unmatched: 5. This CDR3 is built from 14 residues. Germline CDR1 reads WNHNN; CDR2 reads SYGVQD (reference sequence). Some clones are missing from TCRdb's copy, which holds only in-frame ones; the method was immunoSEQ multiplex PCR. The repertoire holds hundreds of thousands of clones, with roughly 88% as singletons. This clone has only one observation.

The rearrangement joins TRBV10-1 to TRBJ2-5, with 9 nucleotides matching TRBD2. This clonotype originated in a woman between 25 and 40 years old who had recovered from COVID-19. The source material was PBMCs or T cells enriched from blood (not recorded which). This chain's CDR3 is CASRTSGFEETQYF. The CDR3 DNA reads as TGCGCCAGCAGAACTAGCGGGTTTGAAGAGACCCAGTACTTC.